This T cell receptor beta chain came from a study of yellow fever vaccine responses in identical twins. V lost 5 bases and J 6 bases, leaving 17 bases between the germline ends. The CDR3 runs to 14 residues. The V gene's germline CDR1 is KGHSH and CDR2 LQKENI. Overall study results and limits: Among the twins, the vaccine T cell response reportedly seemed partly convergent and partly personalized.

Comment on this clonotype: Its antigen remains unidentified.

A single record per CDR3 protein comes from TCRdb applying MiXCR to the RT-PCR reads. The table lists around 18,000 distinct CDR3 sequences, approximately 63% of them singletons. The chain couples TRBV18 to TRBJ2-7; D is possibly TRBD1 (6 bases). The sequenced sample was T cells from blood (PBMCs), unsorted or a sorted subset (not recorded which), obtained before or after yellow fever vaccination (not recorded which). This TCR derives from a woman between 18 and 29 years old who received the yellow fever vaccine. In DNA, the CDR3 is TGTGCCAGCTCATTAGGGGGTAGAGCTGGCGAGCAGTACTTC. The encoded protein is CASSLGGRAGEQYF.